Below are 23 T cell receptor beta chains sequenced from a single sample in a study of CD4 T cells in relation to SARS-CoV-2 and coronaviruses. TCRdb's table, derived via immunoSEQ multiplex PCR, lists solely in-frame clones and lacks some. Among about 56,000 clones listed, around 92% were seen once. Sequenced material: naive CD4+ T cells from PBMCs. Indicated subset: naive CD4+ T cells isolated by negative enrichment. Every receptor here comes from an adult with COVID-19.

The chain uses TRBV5-1 and TRBJ2-7; 8 bases are a match to TRBD1. The CDR3 spans 15 residues. Germline-derived CDR1 and CDR2 are SGHRS and YFSETQ. V lost 0 bases and J lost 4; bases outside the gene matches: 6. The CDR3 region has the DNA TGCGCCAGCAGCTTGGTAACAGGGGGTAGGTACGAGCAGTACTTC. Protein: CASSLVTGGRYEQYF.

The chain employs TRBV5-5 and TRBJ2-5; TRBD2 aligns across 9 bases. With 5 bases clipped from V and 3 bases from J, the junction kept 5 bases outside the gene matches. This CDR3 comprises 14 residues. Germline V gives CDR1 SGHKS, CDR2 YYEKEE (reference sequence). DNA of the CDR3: TGTGCCAGCAGGGCTAGCGGGACCAAAGAGACCCAGTACTTC. It codes for CASRASGTKETQYF. The full variable domain, with the rest looked up from reference TRBV5-5 and TRBJ2-5, is DAGVTQSPTHLIKTRGQQVTLRCSPISGHKSVSWYQQVLGQGPQFIFQYYEKEERGRGNFPDRFSARQFPNYSSELNVNALLLGDSALYLCASRASGTKETQYFGPGTRLLVL.

This chain links TRBV7-7 with TRBJ2-1, with TRBD2 identical over 8 bases. V shed 5 bases, J shed 6 bases, and the junction held 18 bases outside the gene matches. CDR3 size: 18 residues. Germline assignment: CDR1 SSHAT and CDR2 FNYEAQ (reference sequence). CDR3 sequence reads: CASSLHQPPGGPANEQFF. The CDR3 coding sequence is TGTGCCAGCAGCCTACACCAGCCACCGGGGGGGCCCGCCAATGAGCAGTTCTTC.

The J gene is TRBJ2-1, the V gene TRBV28; weak D call: TRBD2 (5 bases). Germline V gives CDR1 MDHEN, CDR2 SYDVKM. The CDR3 has 16 residues. V gave up 5 bases and J gave up 0 bases, with 14 bases separating them. The CDR3 sequence is CASSPTSFGSYNEQFF. The DNA of the CDR3 is TGTGCCAGCAGTCCTACTAGTTTCGGCTCCTACAATGAGCAGTTCTTC.

The rearrangement uses TRBV4-2 and TRBJ2-1; no firm D call. Trimming cost V 4 bases and J 0 bases, with 13 bases left between them. Germline V CDR1 and CDR2: LGHNA, YNFKEQ. This CDR3 is built from 16 residues. Here the CDR3 reads CASSRRLADSYNEQFF. The CDR3 nucleotides are TGTGCCAGCAGCCGAAGACTGGCGGACTCCTACAATGAGCAGTTCTTC.

The CDR3 loop reads CASSLPGNTIYF. DNA for the CDR3: TGTGCCAGCAGCTTACCTGGAAACACCATATATTTT. V gene TRBV11-2 combines with J gene TRBJ1-3; D gene ambiguous. Trimming removed 2 bases at V and 2 bases at J, with 1 base between. The CDR3 has 12 amino acids. CDR1 SGHAT and CDR2 FQNNGV come from the germline V gene.

The chain couples TRBV7-9 to TRBJ1-1, with 7 bases identical to TRBD1. The V gene end was trimmed by 5 bases and the J gene end by 2 bases; junction bases not matched to a gene: 8. This CDR3 contains 15 residues. Germline CDR1 is SEHNR and CDR2 is FQNEAQ (reference sequence). This CDR3 is CASSPMGTANTEAFF. DNA of the CDR3: TGTGCCAGCAGCCCTATGGGGACAGCCAACACTGAAGCTTTCTTT.

The chain carries TRBV18 and TRBJ1-1; perhaps TRBD1 as D (5 bases). The CDR3 consists of 16 residues. Trimming removed 5 bases at V and 1 base at J, with 17 bases between. From germline, CDR1 is KGHSH and CDR2 LQKENI. CDR3 in amino acids: CASSDTPGRKNTEAFF. The DNA of the CDR3 is TGTGCCAGCTCAGATACTCCGGGACGGAAGAACACTGAAGCTTTCTTT.

The chain employs TRBV28 and TRBJ2-4, with 8 bases fitting TRBD2. The CDR3 has 14 residues. Germline loops: CDR1 MDHEN, CDR2 SYDVKM. Trimming removed 5 bases from V and 7 bases from J; junction bases left unmatched: 7. The CDR3 region is CASSTTTGGNIQYF. The CDR3 DNA follows: TGTGCCAGCAGTACAACCACGGGAGGGAACATTCAGTACTTC.

The J gene is TRBJ1-1, the V gene TRBV5-6; D perhaps matches TRBD1 (5 bases). CDR1 SGHDT and CDR2 YYEEEE come from the germline V gene. V was pared by 1 base and J by 3 bases, with 16 bases between. The CDR3 loop spans 16 amino acids. The CDR3 bases are TGTGCCAGCAGCTTGCAGGGTTCGGCCCTATACACTGAAGCTTTCTTT. This translates into CASSLQGSALYTEAFF.

The V call is TRBV7-3, the J call TRBJ1-1; tentative D call: TRBD1 (5 bases). The CDR3 has 15 amino acids. Trimming left V 2 bases short and J 0 bases short, with 10 bases between. Germline loops: CDR1 SGHTA, CDR2 FQGTGA. CDR3: CASSLQGPMNTEAFF. In DNA form, the CDR3 reads TGTGCCAGCAGCTTACAGGGACCCATGAACACTGAAGCTTTCTTT.

This clone was seen only a few times. The CDR3 region has the DNA TGCAGCGGAGGCAGGGTACCCGAGCAGTACTTC. Translating it yields CSGGRVPEQYF. The V and J genes are TRBV29-1 and TRBJ2-7; possibly TRBD1 for D (5 bases). The CDR3 is 11 amino acids. Per germline, CDR1 SQVTM and CDR2 ANQGSEA. The V end was cut by 7 bases, the J end by 6 bases, with 13 bases between.

The rearrangement uses TRBV3-1 (or the pseudogene TRBV3-2) and TRBJ2-1; TRBD2 is a possible D gene (5 bases). Between the trimmed V and J ends, which lost 2 bases and 3 bases, there was a span of 17 bases. In germline, CDR1 is LGHDT, CDR2 YNNKEL (reference sequence). The CDR3 is 17 amino acids. In nucleotides, the CDR3 is TGTGCCAGCAGCCAATGGCAGCGGAGAATACGCTACAATGAGCAGTTCTTC. It translates to CASSQWQRRIRYNEQFF.

The rearrangement uses TRBV28 and TRBJ1-4, with 8 positions matching TRBD1. V was clipped by 6 bases and J by 7 bases; unmatched bases: 7. Per germline, CDR1 MDHEN and CDR2 SYDVKM. The CDR3 sequence is 14 residues long. The CDR3 protein is CASRASGGSEKLFF. The DNA for the CDR3 is TGTGCCAGCAGGGCCTCAGGGGGCAGTGAAAAACTGTTTTTT.

The J gene is TRBJ1-3, the V gene TRBV5-5, with D tentatively TRBD1 (6 bases). V gave up 2 bases and J gave up 1 base, with 16 bases separating them. Germline V gene data show CDR1 as SGHKS and CDR2 as YYEKEE (reference sequence). The CDR3 is 17 residues long. As DNA, the CDR3 is TGTGCCAGCAGCTTCCAATTATCACAGGGATCTGGAAACACCATATATTTT. This translates into CASSFQLSQGSGNTIYF.

The V call is TRBV2, the J call TRBJ2-5; D ambiguous. The germline V and J ends were trimmed by 1 base and 4 bases, with 7 bases remaining between them. The CDR3 extends over 13 amino acids. CDR1 is SNHLY and CDR2 is FYNNEI in the germline V gene. The chain's CDR3 is CASSEGHRETQYF. CDR3 in DNA: TGTGCCAGCAGTGAAGGGCACCGAGAGACCCAGTACTTC.

The chain has TRBV28 and TRBJ1-5; 11 bases match TRBD1. The germline CDR1 and CDR2 sequences are MDHEN and SYDVKM. V was pared by 8 bases and J by 2 bases, with 8 bases of the junction left unmatched. This CDR3 is 16 amino acids long. CDR3 loop: CASFRDRGSRNQPQHF. The CDR3, as DNA: TGTGCCAGCTTCCGGGACAGGGGGAGTCGCAATCAGCCCCAGCATTTT.

The chain employs TRBV18 and TRBJ1-1; TRBD1 might be the D (6 bases). V was clipped by 3 bases and J by 3 bases, with 26 bases between them. The CDR3 runs 19 residues. Germline V gene sequence: CDR1 KGHSH, CDR2 LQKENI. In nucleotides, the CDR3 is TGTGCCAGCTCACCTCCGGGGAAAGGGGGGGCACGTCGGTACACTGAAGCTTTCTTT. This gives the protein CASSPPGKGGARRYTEAFF.

This chain joins TRBV7-8 and TRBJ2-3; D ambiguous. V lost 7 bases and J 2 bases, leaving 13 bases between the germline ends. CDR3 length: 14 amino acids. Per the germline V gene, CDR1 is SGHVS and CDR2 is FQNEAQ. CDR3 amino acids: CASILRLHTDTQYF. CDR3 nucleotide sequence: TGTGCCAGCATTCTAAGACTCCACACAGATACGCAGTATTTT. Full variable domain (outside the CDR3, taken from reference TRBV7-8 and TRBJ2-3): GAGVSQSPRYKVAKRGQDVALRCDPISGHVSLFWYQQALGQGPEFLTYFQNEAQLDKSGLPSDRFFAERPEGSVSTLKIQRTQQEDSAVYLCASILRLHTDTQYFGPGTRLTVL.

This chain uses TRBV10-3 with TRBJ1-1; D is perhaps TRBD1 (6 bases). Germline-derived CDR1 and CDR2 are ENHRY and SYGVKD. This CDR3 comprises 12 residues. The ends were cut back, 5 bases at V and 5 bases at J, with 9 bases in the middle. The CDR3 region is CAISLDRTEAFF. The CDR3 DNA is TGTGCCATCAGTTTGGACAGAACTGAAGCTTTCTTT.

The V gene is TRBV6-6, the J gene TRBJ1-5; D is undetermined. The CDR3 loop spans 12 amino acids. Trimming left V 2 bases short and J 5 bases short, with 4 bases between. Germline lookup yields CDR1 MNHNY and CDR2 SVGAGI (reference sequence). CDR3 DNA: TGTGCCAGCAGTTACCAGGATCAGCCCCAGCATTTT. It codes for CASSYQDQPQHF.

CDR3 loop: CAWSVLTDTQYF. In nucleotides, the CDR3 is TGTGCCTGGAGCGTCCTCACAGATACGCAGTATTTT. The chain uses TRBV30 and TRBJ2-3; unclear D gene. The CDR3 loop spans 12 amino acids. The ends were cut back, 3 bases at V and 2 bases at J, with 6 bases in the middle. Germline CDR1 GTSNPN, CDR2 SVGIG (reference sequence).

The chain employs TRBV11-2 and TRBJ2-7; D is undetermined. The CDR3 length is 14 residues. V lost 0 bases, J lost 2 bases, and 8 bases lay in between. Germline V lookup: CDR1 SGHAT, CDR2 FQNNGV. CDR3 sequence reads: CASSLDLPPYEQYF. The CDR3 nucleotides read TGTGCCAGCAGCTTAGATCTCCCTCCCTACGAGCAGTACTTC.